This T cell receptor (beta chain) was captured by sequencing in a study of quantifying T cell responses using KT2 cells. About the study: RNA was reverse transcribed with TCR alpha and beta constant-region primers. A predetermined fluorescence threshold ended the second PCR, run as a qPCR. Points from the study as a whole: Even the lowest spike-in, about one KT2 cell per 100,000 PBMC, yielded detectable KT2 sequences.

This clonotype was found once. Its antigen is currently unknown. Each cDNA got a UMI-containing oligo ligated at its 3' end. The first PCR ran roughly 4 cycles with an equimolar RC1.1 and RC1.2 beta primer mix. MiXCR, run by TCRdb on the UMI-ligation and nested PCR reads, gives a single entry per CDR3 protein. The sample records fewer than 45,000 distinct CDR3 sequences, about a sixth being singletons. V lost 5 bases to trimming and J lost 3 bases; unmatched junction nucleotides: 5. The CDR3 contains 17 residues. Germline assignment: CDR1 MDHEN and CDR2 SYDVKM. The sample is PBMC spiked with counted cells of clone KT2.

This receptor was identified in a human donor. Sequencing was done on a sample of PBMCs spiked with cells of the T cell clone KT2. The V gene is TRBV28, the J gene TRBJ2-3, with 16 bases matching TRBD2. The CDR3, as DNA: TGTGCCAGCAGTCGAGGGACTAGCGGGAGGGGTACAGATACGCAGTATTTT. The encoded protein is CASSRGTSGRGTDTQYF.